The 32 T cell receptor beta chains listed next were all sequenced from one sample in a study of tumour-infiltrating T cells in Burkitt lymphoma. The repertoire was sequenced with immunoSEQ multiplex PCR; TCRdb's copy has only in-frame clones and lacks some. The sample consists of some 15,000 clones, approximately 80% of them appearing once. Sequenced material: tumor tissue. Every receptor here comes from a human donor with diffuse large B-cell lymphoma.

The rearrangement links TRBV13 to TRBJ2-7; 14 bases align to TRBD2. The CDR3 is 14 residues long. After removal of 5 bases from V and 5 bases from J, the junction contained 2 bases not matched to a gene. Per the germline V gene, CDR1 is PRHDT and CDR2 is FYEKMQ (reference sequence). For the CDR3, the DNA is TGTGCCAGCAGCGGGACTAGCGGGAGTAACGAGCAGTACTTC. The encoded protein is CASSGTSGSNEQYF.

The chain joins TRBV5-1 to TRBJ2-1; 7 nucleotides line up with TRBD2. Trimming at V came to 4 bases and at J to 10 bases, leaving 11 bases not matched to a gene. Germline CDR1 is SGHRS and CDR2 is YFSETQ. This CDR3 spans 14 amino acids. The CDR3 DNA sequence: TGCGCCAGCAGCCGCGGGGAGGGTTCGGGAGAGCAGTTCTTC. It is translated as CASSRGEGSGEQFF.

CDR3 protein: CASSPAGGIGNEQFF. The CDR3 DNA follows: TGTGCCAGCTCACCTGCGGGGGGAATTGGGAATGAGCAGTTCTTC. V and J are TRBV18 and TRBJ2-1; TRBD2 aligns across 8 bases. CDR3 length equals 15 residues. The J segment lost 7 bases and the V segment lost 3 bases, leaving 8 bases of the junction unmatched. Germline CDR1 reads KGHSH; CDR2 reads LQKENI.

This clone has just one count. The rearrangement joins TRBV5-6 to TRBJ1-2; D is ambiguous. Germline-derived CDR1 and CDR2 are SGHDT and YYEEEE. CDR3 length: 13 residues. The V end was cut by 4 bases, the J end by 2 bases, with 9 bases between. The CDR3 DNA is TGTGCCAGCAGCCCGCAGGAGAACTATGGCTACACCTTC. Its translation: CASSPQENYGYTF.

The chain couples TRBV6-5 to TRBJ1-1; 8 nucleotides agree with TRBD1. Germline loops: CDR1 MNHEY, CDR2 SVGAGI. This CDR3 is 14 amino acids long. V lost 5 bases to trimming and J lost 4 bases; unmatched junction nucleotides: 6. CDR3 nucleotides: TGTGCCAGCAGTCGGCAGGGGGCTGGCACTGAAGCTTTCTTT. Protein sequence: CASSRQGAGTEAFF.

The chain joins TRBV29-1 to TRBJ1-1; no clear D gene. The CDR3 extends over 10 amino acids. From germline, CDR1 is SQVTM and CDR2 ANQGSEA. V gave up 4 bases and J gave up 1 base, with 1 base separating them. CDR3 sequence reads: CSVGNTEAFF. CDR3 in DNA: TGCAGCGTTGGGAACACTGAAGCTTTCTTT.

The chain joins TRBV5-1 to TRBJ2-5; no clear D. Trimming removed 2 bases from V and 5 bases from J, with 4 bases in between. The length of the CDR3 is 11 residues. The germline V gene has CDR1 SGHRS and CDR2 YFSETQ. The CDR3 region has the DNA TGCGCCAGCAGCTTCGGGGAGACCCAGTACTTC. Translating gives CASSFGETQYF.

This chain joins TRBV2 and TRBJ1-1; D is undetermined. Germline V gene sequence: CDR1 SNHLY, CDR2 FYNNEI. Trimming removed 7 bases at V and 1 base at J, with 13 bases between. This CDR3 comprises 14 residues. The CDR3 protein is CASTTEVGNTEAFF. CDR3 coding DNA: TGTGCCAGCACCACCGAGGTCGGGAACACTGAAGCTTTCTTT.

The rearrangement links TRBV25-1 to TRBJ2-2, with no clear D. The CDR3 loop spans 17 amino acids. Germline V gene lookup returns CDR1 MGHDK and CDR2 SYGVNS. The germline V and J ends were trimmed by 3 bases and 0 bases, with 14 bases remaining between them. This CDR3 is CASSDWSTAANTGELFF. The CDR3 nucleotides read TGTGCCAGCAGTGATTGGTCGACGGCCGCGAACACCGGGGAGCTGTTTTTT.

This clone was recorded a few times. This chain links TRBV18 with TRBJ2-7, with a tentative D call TRBD1 (5 bases). This CDR3 is 13 amino acids long. Germline V gene data show CDR1 as KGHSH and CDR2 as LQKENI. The V gene lost 6 bases and the J gene lost 5 bases, with 14 bases spanning the gap. Written as DNA, the CDR3 is TGTGCCAGCTCCCCTCTCATGGGGCACGAGCAGTACTTC. Protein sequence: CASSPLMGHEQYF.

The rearrangement links TRBV7-2 to TRBJ2-1, with TRBD1 as a possible D gene (6 bases). The germline V gene has CDR1 SGHTA and CDR2 FQGNSA. Trimming took off 4 bases at V and 9 bases at J, with 16 bases between the two ends. The CDR3 covers 14 residues. Written as DNA, the CDR3 is TGTGCCAGCAGCTCAGTAAACAGGGAACTTGAGCAGTTCTTC. Amino acids: CASSSVNRELEQFF.

This clone appeared a single time. This chain links TRBV2 with TRBJ1-1; a possible D gene is TRBD1 (6 bases). Germline CDR1 reads SNHLY; CDR2 reads FYNNEI. The V end lost 6 bases, the J end lost 1 base, and 12 bases lay between the germline ends. CDR3 size: 14 residues. The CDR3 DNA follows: TGTGCCAGCAGCCCCGAGACAGGGAACACTGAAGCTTTCTTT. Protein sequence: CASSPETGNTEAFF.

The chain uses TRBV19 and TRBJ1-5; D gene unclear. This CDR3 has 14 residues. CDR1 is LNHDA and CDR2 is SQIVND in the germline V gene (reference sequence). V was cut by 5 bases and J by 3 bases, with 11 bases left in between. The CDR3 DNA follows: TGTGCCAGTAGTGGGGTGAGCGACAATCAGCCCCAGCATTTT. Amino acids: CASSGVSDNQPQHF.

This clone has a single count. CDR3 in amino acids: CASSFREGLVPYEQYF. DNA of the CDR3: TGTGCCAGCAGCTTCAGGGAGGGATTAGTCCCCTACGAGCAGTACTTC. J is TRBJ2-7 and V is TRBV6-8; 7 bases are shared with TRBD2. The junction had 13 bases not matched to a gene; V was cut back by 6 bases and J by 2 bases. Per the germline V gene, CDR1 is MNHGY and CDR2 is SAAAGT. The CDR3 runs 16 residues.

J is TRBJ1-1 and V is TRBV10-3, with 11 bases lining up with TRBD1. Germline V gene lookup returns CDR1 ENHRY and CDR2 SYGVKD. The CDR3 has 14 amino acids. V shed 7 bases, J shed 6 bases, and the junction held 7 bases outside the gene matches. Here the CDR3 DNA reads TGTGCCATCACAAAAGGGACAGGGGGATCTGAAGCTTTCTTT. Encoded protein: CAITKGTGGSEAFF.

There are a few counts of this clone. The rearrangement uses TRBV7-9 and TRBJ2-7; the match to TRBD2 covers 13 bases. Trimming took 5 bases from V and 3 from J; bases not matched to a gene: 7. The CDR3 is 16 residues long. CDR1 SEHNR and CDR2 FQNEAQ come from the germline V gene (reference sequence). The CDR3 sequence is CASSPTGTSGVYEQYF. The CDR3 nucleotides are TGTGCCAGCAGCCCCACCGGGACTAGCGGGGTCTACGAGCAGTACTTC.

The chain is built from TRBV5-4 and TRBJ1-2; 8 nucleotides match TRBD1. Trimming took 4 bases from V and 4 from J; bases not matched to a gene: 3. The germline CDR1 and CDR2 sequences are SGHNT and YYREEE (reference sequence). The CDR3 sequence is 13 residues long. This CDR3 reads CASSRQGTYGYTF. The CDR3 region has the DNA TGTGCCAGCAGCCGACAGGGGACCTATGGCTACACCTTC.

V usage is TRBV2 and J usage is TRBJ2-3, with 8 bases lining up with TRBD1. The CDR3 sequence is 16 residues long. CDR1 and CDR2 (germline): SNHLY, FYNNEI. V was pared by 6 bases and J by 0 bases, with 8 bases of the junction left unmatched. CDR3 region: CASRLGTGPSTDTQYF. CDR3 nucleotide sequence: TGTGCCAGCAGACTTGGGACAGGACCTAGCACAGATACGCAGTATTTT.

The J gene is TRBJ2-1, the V gene TRBV5-4, with D perhaps matching TRBD2 (5 bases). V was trimmed by 4 bases and J by 0 bases, leaving 11 bases between them. This CDR3 comprises 15 residues. Germline V CDR1 and CDR2: SGHNT, YYREEE (reference sequence). DNA of the CDR3: TGTGCCAGCAGCCTCTCGGGGAGCTCCTACAATGAGCAGTTCTTC. Translated, it gives CASSLSGSSYNEQFF.

This clone was seen a handful of times. In DNA, the CDR3 is TGTGCCAGCAGCGCATACTGGGACTCTTCCTACGAGCAGTACTTC. Its translation: CASSAYWDSSYEQYF. The genes are TRBV9 and TRBJ2-7; possibly TRBD2 for D (6 bases). From germline, CDR1 is SGDLS and CDR2 YYNGEE. The CDR3 is made up of 15 amino acids. V lost 3 bases to trimming and J lost 1 base, with 14 bases between them.

This chain links TRBV18 with TRBJ2-5, with D perhaps matching TRBD1 or TRBD2 (6 bases each). CDR3 length equals 14 residues. V was pared by 6 bases and J by 0 bases, with 11 bases between. The V gene's germline CDR1 is KGHSH and CDR2 LQKENI. As DNA, the CDR3 is TGTGCCAGCTCGAAGGGGGGCAACCAAGAGACCCAGTACTTC. This translates into CASSKGGNQETQYF.

A word on this clone: A junction boundary mismatches the germline segment, possibly from a read error. V and J are TRBV4-3 and TRBJ1-2; D is uncertain. The CDR3 is made up of 13 amino acids. Per germline, CDR1 LGHNA and CDR2 YSLEER. The CDR3 DNA is TGCACCAGCAGCCAAGAAATCGGCTATGGCTACACCTTC. The encoded protein is CTSSQEIGYGYTF.

DNA of the CDR3: TGTGCCAGCAGCCGATTCGGGGGTATGAACACTGAAGCTTTCTTT. Protein sequence: CASSRFGGMNTEAFF. This sequence joins TRBV7-8 and TRBJ1-1; D is possibly TRBD1 (5 bases). This CDR3 has 15 amino acids. Germline loops: CDR1 SGHVS, CDR2 FQNEAQ. Between the trimmed V and J ends, which lost 5 bases and 0 bases, there was a span of 13 bases.

The V and J genes are TRBV7-6 and TRBJ1-5; no firm D call. V was shortened by 2 bases and J by 5 bases, with 13 bases between the two germline ends. From germline, CDR1 is SGHVS and CDR2 FNYEAQ. CDR3 length: 15 residues. CDR3 sequence reads: CASSLTVSGDQPQHF. The CDR3 DNA follows: TGTGCCAGCAGCTTAACGGTGAGCGGGGATCAGCCCCAGCATTTT.

This sequence joins TRBV10-3 and TRBJ2-1, with D maybe TRBD2 (6 bases). Trimming left V 2 bases short and J 4 bases short, with 18 bases between. Germline assignment: CDR1 ENHRY and CDR2 SYGVKD. CDR3 size: 17 residues. Here the CDR3 DNA reads TGTGCCATCAGTGAGGATTTTGGCGGGACGACTTACAATGAGCAGTTCTTC. Its translation: CAISEDFGGTTYNEQFF.

In this sample, this clone turned up once. The chain links TRBV2 to TRBJ1-4; 9 bases fit TRBD1. The CDR3 covers 15 residues. Trimming at V came to 1 base and at J to 8 bases, leaving 5 bases not matched to a gene. Looked up from germline, CDR1 is SNHLY and CDR2 is FYNNEI. The CDR3 DNA reads TGTGCCAGCAGTGAAGAGGGACAGGGACTAGAAAAACTGTTTTTT. Protein sequence: CASSEEGQGLEKLFF.

Details on this clone: The same CDR3 is also encoded by other DNA sequences in this sample. CDR3 sequence: CASSVGGGGTYEQYF. In DNA form, the CDR3 reads TGTGCCAGCAGCGTTGGGGGTGGGGGAACCTACGAGCAGTACTTC. The chain uses TRBV9 and TRBJ2-7, with D possibly called TRBD1 or TRBD2 (5 bases each). Germline loops: CDR1 SGDLS, CDR2 YYNGEE. Deletions cut 2 bases from V and 2 bases from J, with 14 bases between. CDR3 length: 15 amino acids.

This rearrangement joins TRBV7-9 to TRBJ1-2, with 9 bases fitting TRBD1. Germline-derived CDR1 and CDR2 are SEHNR and FQNEAQ (reference sequence). J was trimmed by 3 bases and V by 5 bases; bases with no gene match: 10. The CDR3 is 16 amino acids. This chain's CDR3 is CASSPTYRGQDYGYTF. The DNA for the CDR3 is TGTGCCAGCAGCCCCACGTACAGGGGGCAAGACTATGGCTACACCTTC.

The rearrangement joins TRBV15 to TRBJ2-3; 14 nucleotides line up with TRBD2. CDR3 size: 20 residues. CDR1 LNHNV and CDR2 YYDKDF come from the germline V gene (reference sequence). Losses at the gene ends were 5 bases for V and 5 bases for J; bases not matched to a gene: 18. The CDR3 loop is CATSGAAGRLAGGEGDTQYF. DNA of the CDR3: TGTGCCACCAGCGGGGCGGCCGGCCGACTAGCGGGGGGGGAAGGAGATACGCAGTATTTT.

The chain uses TRBV7-7 and TRBJ2-1, with a weak D call TRBD2 (6 bases). The germline V and J ends were trimmed by 1 base and 1 base, with 8 bases remaining between them. The germline gives CDR1 SSHAT, CDR2 FNYEAQ (reference sequence). This CDR3 region has 15 residues. In nucleotides, the CDR3 is TGTGCCAGCAGCTTAGACGGGAGTTCCTACAATGAGCAGTTCTTC. Translating gives CASSLDGSSYNEQFF.

The chain carries TRBV7-9 and TRBJ1-1; D gene ambiguous. The V end lost 6 bases, the J end lost 2 bases, and 13 bases lay between the germline ends. The CDR3 spans 14 residues. CDR1 is SEHNR, CDR2 FQNEAQ, per germline (reference sequence). The CDR3 region is CASRGVRSNTEAFF. The DNA of the CDR3 is TGTGCCAGCAGGGGAGTTCGATCAAACACTGAAGCTTTCTTT.

Remarks on this clone: Other DNA variants within this sample encode the same CDR3. The CDR3 coding sequence is TGCGCCAGCAGACTGGGCCGGGTCACTGAAGCTTTCTTT. Translating it yields CASRLGRVTEAFF. The chain recombines TRBV4-3 with TRBJ1-1; D is unresolved. Germline V gives CDR1 LGHNA, CDR2 YSLEER. V dropped 6 bases and J dropped 4 bases, with 12 bases sitting between them. There are 13 residues in the CDR3.